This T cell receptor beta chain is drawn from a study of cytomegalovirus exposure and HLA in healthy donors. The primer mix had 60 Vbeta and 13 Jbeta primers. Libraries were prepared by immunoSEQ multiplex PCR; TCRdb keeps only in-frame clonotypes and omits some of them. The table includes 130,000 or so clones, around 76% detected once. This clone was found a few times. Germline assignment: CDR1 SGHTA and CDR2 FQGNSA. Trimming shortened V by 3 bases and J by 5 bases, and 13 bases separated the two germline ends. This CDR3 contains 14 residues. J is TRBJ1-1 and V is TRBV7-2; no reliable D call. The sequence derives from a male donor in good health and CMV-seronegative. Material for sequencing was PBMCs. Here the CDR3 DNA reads TGTGCCAGCAGCTTTTCTCGGGGTGGTACTGAAGCTTTCTTT. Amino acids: CASSFSRGGTEAFF.